One sample yielded the 7 T cell receptor beta chains listed below, sequenced in a study of cytomegalovirus exposure and HLA in healthy donors. Method: immunoSEQ multiplex PCR; TCRdb's copy keeps in-frame clones and lacks some. The sample has about 78,000 clones; roughly 95% are singletons. Sequencing used PBMCs. The receptors come from a man between 18 and 35 years old in good health and CMV-seropositive.

V gene TRBV27 combines with J gene TRBJ1-2; 9 bases fit TRBD1. After removal of 2 bases from V and 0 bases from J, the junction contained 10 bases not matched to a gene. Germline-derived CDR1 and CDR2 are MNHEY and SMNVEV (reference sequence). The CDR3 has 18 residues. The CDR3 sequence is CASSLEGYGTGPNYGYTF. The CDR3 DNA is TGTGCCAGCAGTTTAGAGGGCTACGGGACAGGGCCTAACTATGGCTACACCTTC.

The V gene is TRBV7-9, the J gene TRBJ2-5, with D uncertain. CDR3 length: 14 residues. V was trimmed by 3 bases and J by 1 base, leaving 9 bases between them. CDR1 is SEHNR and CDR2 is FQNEAQ in the germline V gene (reference sequence). CDR3 amino acids: CASSFNDIQETQYF. The CDR3 region has the DNA TGTGCCAGCAGCTTTAACGACATCCAAGAGACCCAGTACTTC.

The genes are TRBV6-1 and TRBJ2-1; 12 nucleotides match TRBD2. Germline V gene data show CDR1 as MNHNS and CDR2 as SASEGT. The CDR3 spans 15 residues. J lost 6 bases, V lost 4 bases, and 4 bases had no gene match. CDR3 sequence: CASSGTSGRTNEQFF. The CDR3 region has the DNA TGTGCCAGCAGTGGAACTAGCGGGAGGACCAATGAGCAGTTCTTC.

The rearrangement links TRBV28 to TRBJ2-1, with D maybe TRBD2 (6 bases). The V end lost 10 bases, the J end lost 3 bases, and 13 bases lay between the germline ends. The CDR3 is 13 residues long. Germline CDR1 MDHEN, CDR2 SYDVKM. The CDR3 sequence is CAILRRGYNEQFF. As DNA, the CDR3 is TGTGCCATCCTCCGGAGGGGCTACAATGAGCAGTTCTTC.

This clone has just one count. The chain couples TRBV6-6 to TRBJ1-5; D is unresolved. With 0 bases removed from V and 0 bases from J, the gap between germline ends came to 6 bases. CDR1 and CDR2 (germline): MNHNY, SVGAGI (reference sequence). CDR3 length: 15 amino acids. DNA for the CDR3: TGTGCCAGCAGTTACTCTTCAGTTAGCAATCAGCCCCAGCATTTT. Translated: CASSYSSVSNQPQHF.

The chain carries TRBV5-4 and TRBJ1-1; 7 bases align to TRBD1. CDR1 is SGHNT, CDR2 YYREEE, per germline (reference sequence). With 4 bases clipped from V and 0 bases from J, the junction kept 3 bases outside the gene matches. The CDR3 has 14 amino acids. CDR3 amino acids: CASSPGTVNTEAFF. DNA for the CDR3: TGTGCCAGCAGCCCAGGGACAGTGAACACTGAAGCTTTCTTT.

V is TRBV11-1 and J is TRBJ2-7; no definite D call. Deletions cut 1 base from V and 3 bases from J, with 13 bases between. The CDR3 extends over 15 amino acids. The germline gives CDR1 SGHAT, CDR2 FQDESV (reference sequence). The CDR3 loop is CASSLELDLIYEQYF. CDR3 in DNA: TGTGCCAGCAGCTTAGAGCTCGACTTGATCTACGAGCAGTACTTC.